This paragraph reports one T cell receptor beta chain. Its antigen is currently unknown. The data stem from a study of T cells in narcolepsy. The ends were cut back, 0 bases at V and 3 bases at J, with 9 bases in the middle. The CDR3 loop spans 14 amino acids. Looked up from germline, CDR1 is SGHRS and CDR2 is YFSETQ. The assay was immunoSEQ multiplex PCR, and TCRdb's table has in-frame clones only and misses some. The repertoire holds 25,000 to 35,000 clones, with roughly 82% as singletons. Study outcomes and limitations: Comparing one patient's CSF and blood CD4+ clonotypes highlighted HCRT- and TRIB2-specific autoreactive clonotypes. Autoreactive clonotypes reportedly recurred in blood of same and different patients, not controls.

The receptor was isolated from a human donor with narcolepsy. Material for sequencing was CD45RA- memory CD4+ T cells from PBMCs. The chain employs TRBV5-1 and TRBJ1-1; maybe TRBD1 (5 bases). The DNA of the CDR3 is TGCGCCAGCAGCTTGGTGTTAGGGGACACTGAAGCTTTCTTT. Encoded protein: CASSLVLGDTEAFF.